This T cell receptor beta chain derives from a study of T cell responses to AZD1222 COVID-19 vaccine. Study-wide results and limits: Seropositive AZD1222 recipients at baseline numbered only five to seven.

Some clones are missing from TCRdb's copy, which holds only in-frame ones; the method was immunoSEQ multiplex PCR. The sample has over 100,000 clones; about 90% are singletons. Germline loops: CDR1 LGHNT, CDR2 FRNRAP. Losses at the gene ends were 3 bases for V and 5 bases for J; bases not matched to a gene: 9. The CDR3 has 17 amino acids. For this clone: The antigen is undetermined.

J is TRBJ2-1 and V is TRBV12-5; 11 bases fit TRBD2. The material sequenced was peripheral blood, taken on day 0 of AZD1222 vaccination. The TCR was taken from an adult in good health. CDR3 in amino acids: CASGFLAGGGFNNEQFF. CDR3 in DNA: TGTGCTAGTGGTTTCCTAGCGGGGGGTGGTTTTAACAATGAGCAGTTCTTC.